What follows is one TCR beta chain and its context. What it recognizes is unknown. This sample stems from a study of PD-1 blockade in classical Hodgkin lymphoma. Sequencing used immunoSEQ multiplex PCR; TCRdb keeps in-frame clones, though not all of them. The repertoire consists of roughly 28,000 clones, with 82% occurring once and the leading ten covering around a sixth. General study points: Patients who initiated nivolumab within 1 year of ASCT were excluded. Only CD4+ TCR diversity, not CD8+, had risen significantly by C4D1.

This CDR3 is built from 17 residues. Germline lookup yields CDR1 SGHKS and CDR2 YYEKEE (reference sequence). Trimming cost V 5 bases and J 4 bases, with 24 bases left between them. Time point of the sample: cycle 4 day 1 (C4D1), after five to seven weeks of nivolumab. Each and every patient relapsed after autologous stem cell transplantation, and patients got differing brentuximab vedotin exposure. Complete response, partial response or progressive disease constituted the best response categories observed. The source material was peripheral blood mononuclear cells (PBMCs), sampled before the fourth cycle of nivolumab. This clonotype originated in a human donor with classical Hodgkin lymphoma. The chain recombines TRBV5-5 with TRBJ1-2, with a tentative D call TRBD1 (6 bases). In nucleotides, the CDR3 is TGTGCCAGCAGTTTAGCGGGGGCCATAATTTGGGGCTATGGCTACACCTTC. Its translation is CASSLAGAIIWGYGYTF.